Detailed here is one T cell receptor (beta chain). Its specificity is unknown. This entry belongs to a study of cytomegalovirus exposure and HLA in healthy donors. Study-level background: Earlier, roughly 180 million T cells were analyzed, and 90 million to 140 million unique TCR beta sequences were found among them. Whole-study results and caveats: From TCR beta sequences, most subjects' HLA-A and HLA-B alleles were reportedly predicted accurately. Further analysis was carried out later, and it showed several of the most significant clusters appearing linked to common viral pathogens.

PCR involved 60 Vbeta and 13 Jbeta primers. Per the original data handling: In a later analysis, of 80 million to 90 million unique beta chains, roughly 11 million appeared in at least two donors. Here immunoSEQ multiplex PCR was the method, and the copy in TCRdb shows in-frame clones only, minus some. From that table come the V and J calls and clone size; the DNA was used to work out D and trimming. The sample lists tens of thousands of clones, roughly two thirds occurring once. The germline CDR1 and CDR2 sequences are SGHRS and YFSETQ. CDR3 size: 13 residues. Trimming took 2 bases from V and 3 from J, leaving 9 bases between them.

The clonotype comes from a woman between 45 and 60 years old in good health and CMV-seropositive. Sequenced material: PBMCs. This chain connects TRBV5-1 to TRBJ2-7; perhaps TRBD2 as D (5 bases). The CDR3 bases are TGCGCCAGCAGCTTTTCCGGGAACTACGAGCAGTACTTC. Translating it yields CASSFSGNYEQYF.